This T cell receptor beta chain was profiled in a study of regulatory T cells in long-lasting Graves disease. General study results and limits: Persistent Graves' patients showed less TCR diversity than newly diagnosed ones.

J was trimmed by 11 bases and V by 5 bases; bases with no gene match: 5. The CDR3 runs 12 residues. Germline loops: CDR1 MDHEN, CDR2 SYDVKM. The time point is: newly diagnosed GD, antithyroid drugs for less than 3 months. Generation of the TCR library employed RNA extracted from PBMCs. Patients all came to the study from an endocrinology department in Xi'an, China. This clonotype has more than one count but fewer than ten. What it binds is not known. The conserved final phenylalanine or tryptophan is absent from the CDR3, which likely points to a read error. The authors built TCR beta libraries using iRepertoire HTBI primers and Arm-PCR of CDR3 regions. One entry per CDR3 protein, called by TCRdb with MiXCR from the multiplex PCR reads. The sample lists under 450,000 distinct CDR3 sequences; 15% to 20% were seen once. The sample also formed part of further work on T cells in Graves' hyperthyroidism and ophthalmopathy. As that report states: Blood held most thyroid clonotypes expanded above 0.001 frequency. Prediction of ophthalmopathy progression came a median approximately 6 months pre-onset.

This clonotype was obtained from a woman aged 18-29 years with Graves disease. Sequenced here: peripheral blood mononuclear cells (PBMCs), sampled at new diagnosis, from a patient treated with antithyroid drugs. The chain joins TRBV28 to TRBJ2-2; 7 bases are a match to TRBD2. In DNA form, the CDR3 reads TGTGCCAGCAGTCGGACTAGTTTTGAGCTGTTTCTT. Translation gives CASSRTSFELFL.